What follows are 30 T cell receptor beta chains derived from one specimen sequenced in a study of blood T cell repertoires in COVID-19. Generated by immunoSEQ multiplex PCR, the TCRdb table keeps only in-frame clones and is missing some. The table shows about 75,000 clones, with 74% occurring only once. The source material was peripheral blood. Source of these receptors: a human donor with acute or convalescent COVID-19. The donor label of this sample is uncertain.

The chain joins TRBV2 to TRBJ2-1; possibly TRBD1 for D (5 bases). Germline V lookup: CDR1 SNHLY, CDR2 FYNNEI. Trimming left V 1 base short and J 7 bases short, with 14 bases between. The CDR3 consists of 15 residues. DNA for the CDR3: TGTGCCAGCAGTGAAGTTAGGACACCTTGGAATGAGCAGTTCTTC. Translating gives CASSEVRTPWNEQFF.

The chain combines TRBV29-1 with TRBJ2-1; TRBD2 matches at 9 bases. The V gene end was trimmed by 4 bases and the J gene end by 8 bases; junction bases not matched to a gene: 6. The CDR3 loop spans 13 amino acids. CDR1 SQVTM and CDR2 ANQGSEA come from the germline V gene. The CDR3 DNA sequence: TGCAGCGTTGTAGCGGGGGTAAGGGATGAGCAGTTCTTC. The encoded protein is CSVVAGVRDEQFF.

The CDR3 bases are TGTGCCAGCAGCTTAGCAGGTCGCGAGCAGTTCTTC. This encodes CASSLAGREQFF. J is TRBJ2-1 and V is TRBV11-3; no firm D call. In germline, CDR1 is SGHNT, CDR2 YENEEA. The CDR3 has 12 amino acids. Between the trimmed V and J ends, which lost 1 base and 10 bases, there was a span of 8 bases.

In this sample, this clone turned up a few times. CDR3 amino acids: CASSYRTGATGELFF. CDR3 nucleotides: TGCGCCAGCAGTTATAGGACAGGAGCCACCGGGGAGCTGTTTTTT. The genes are TRBV5-1 and TRBJ2-2; 7 nucleotides line up with TRBD1. V shed 5 bases and J 4 bases; nucleotides not matched to a gene: 8. The CDR3 covers 15 residues. In germline, CDR1 is SGHRS, CDR2 YFSETQ.

This clone has just a few counts. CDR3 sequence: CASTLGRNTGELFF. The DNA of the CDR3 is TGTGCCAGCACCCTCGGGAGGAACACCGGGGAGCTGTTTTTT. The V and J genes are TRBV2 and TRBJ2-2; weak D call: TRBD2 (6 bases). Germline lookup yields CDR1 SNHLY and CDR2 FYNNEI. The length of the CDR3 is 14 residues. The V gene lost 7 bases and the J gene lost 1 base, with 10 bases spanning the gap.

This chain connects TRBV28 to TRBJ1-1; unclear D gene. The V end lost 8 bases, the J end lost 1 base, and 8 bases lay between the germline ends. The length of the CDR3 is 12 residues. Germline V CDR1 and CDR2: MDHEN, SYDVKM. The CDR3 sequence: CASGRGNTEAFF. The CDR3 coding sequence is TGTGCCAGCGGGCGGGGGAACACTGAAGCTTTCTTT. Combining the CDR3 with reference TRBV28 and TRBJ1-1 gives the whole variable domain DVKVTQSSRYLVKRTGEKVFLECVQDMDHENMFWYRQDPGLGLRLIYFSYDVKMKEKGDIPEGYSVSREKKERFSLILESASTNQTSMYLCASGRGNTEAFFGQGTRLTVV.

This clone was observed at least ten times. V usage is TRBV19 and J usage is TRBJ1-5; D is undetermined. The CDR3 is 13 residues long. The V gene lost 5 bases and the J gene lost 2 bases, with 7 bases spanning the gap. Germline-derived CDR1 and CDR2 are LNHDA and SQIVND (reference sequence). The CDR3 coding sequence is TGTGCCAGTAGTGAGGCGGGCAATCAGCCCCAGCATTTT. Its translation is CASSEAGNQPQHF.

The rearrangement uses TRBV9 and TRBJ2-3, with D possibly being TRBD1 (5 bases). Trimming removed 4 bases from V and 3 bases from J, with 6 bases in between. CDR1 and CDR2 (germline): SGDLS, YYNGEE. The CDR3 loop spans 12 amino acids. CDR3 coding DNA: TGTGCCAGCAGCACAGGAACAGATACGCAGTATTTT. The encoded protein is CASSTGTDTQYF. Drawing the rest from reference TRBV9 and TRBJ2-3, the complete variable domain is DSGVTQTPKHLITATGQRVTLRCSPRSGDLSVYWYQQSLDQGLQFLIQYYNGEERAKGNILERFSAQQFPDLHSELNLSSLELGDSALYFCASSTGTDTQYFGPGTRLTVL.

This chain uses TRBV10-3 with TRBJ1-1; a weak D match, TRBD1 (6 bases). This CDR3 contains 13 residues. V lost 7 bases, J lost 2 bases, and 11 bases lay in between. Germline assignment: CDR1 ENHRY and CDR2 SYGVKD. Here the CDR3 DNA reads TGTGCCATCAACACAGGGACCAACACTGAAGCTTTCTTT. It is translated as CAINTGTNTEAFF.

The J gene is TRBJ2-1, the V gene TRBV6-5; tentatively, D is TRBD1 (6 bases). This CDR3 has 16 residues. Germline V gene sequence: CDR1 MNHEY, CDR2 SVGAGI. Trimming took off 0 bases at V and 7 bases at J, with 16 bases between the two ends. The CDR3 nucleotides read TGTGCCAGCAGTTACTCGGTGAGACAGGTGGGGAATGAGCAGTTCTTC. Protein product: CASSYSVRQVGNEQFF.

The V gene is TRBV28, the J gene TRBJ1-4; maybe TRBD1 (5 bases). Germline-derived CDR1 and CDR2 are MDHEN and SYDVKM. This CDR3 is 15 amino acids long. V lost 5 bases, J lost 3 bases, and 13 bases lay in between. Written as DNA, the CDR3 is TGTGCCAGCAGTCGCGGGGGGGGTCCTAATGAAAAACTGTTTTTT. It specifies CASSRGGGPNEKLFF.

The genes are TRBV30 and TRBJ1-3; no clear D. The CDR3 length is 14 residues. Germline CDR1 GTSNPN, CDR2 SVGIG (reference sequence). V was clipped by 4 bases and J by 1 base, with 11 bases between them. CDR3 loop: CAWNGHGSGNTIYF. The CDR3 DNA reads as TGTGCCTGGAATGGGCATGGGTCTGGAAACACCATATATTTT.

V and J are TRBV28 and TRBJ2-4, with D possibly being TRBD2 (6 bases). This CDR3 is built from 14 residues. CDR1 MDHEN and CDR2 SYDVKM come from the germline V gene. Trimming removed 0 bases from V and 5 bases from J, with 8 bases in between. The CDR3 nucleotides are TGTGCCAGCAGTTTATGGGGGGGAGAAAACATTCAGTACTTC. Translated, it gives CASSLWGGENIQYF.

The chain links TRBV6-2 or TRBV6-3 to TRBJ2-7, with 14 bases fitting TRBD2. V shed 2 bases, J shed 3 bases, and the junction held 12 bases outside the gene matches. Germline-derived CDR1 and CDR2 are MNHEY and SVGEGT. CDR3 size: 19 residues. Written as DNA, the CDR3 is TGTGCCAGCAGTTACGGGAGGGGGACTAGCGGGAGAAGGGTCTACGAGCAGTACTTC. It yields the protein CASSYGRGTSGRRVYEQYF.

This chain joins TRBV5-1 and TRBJ2-2; 8 nucleotides line up with TRBD1. The CDR3 has 15 residues. The germline V gene encodes CDR1 SGHRS and CDR2 YFSETQ. Germline trimming cut 0 bases from V and 7 bases from J; bases unmatched to any gene: 5. DNA for the CDR3: TGCGCCAGCAGCTTGGAGACAGGGGCCGACGGGGAGCTGTTTTTT. As protein: CASSLETGADGELFF.

The chain carries TRBV28 and TRBJ2-7; the match to TRBD2 covers 8 bases. The V segment lost 8 bases and the J segment 4 bases; nucleotides outside the gene matches: 10. This CDR3 has 14 residues. The germline gives CDR1 MDHEN, CDR2 SYDVKM. CDR3 DNA sequence: TGTGCCAGCCAAAGACGGGGGGGCGGGTACGAGCAGTACTTC. Translated: CASQRRGGGYEQYF.

The DNA for the CDR3 is TGCGCCAGCGGCCTGACAGGCCTCAACACTGAAGCTTTCTTT. Translated, it gives CASGLTGLNTEAFF. The genes are TRBV5-1 and TRBJ1-1; D possibly corresponds to TRBD1 (6 bases). The CDR3 contains 14 residues. Germline V gives CDR1 SGHRS, CDR2 YFSETQ. Deletions cut 7 bases from V and 2 bases from J, with 15 bases between. The variable domain in full, with the rest retrieved from reference TRBV5-1 and TRBJ1-1, is KAGVTQTPRYLIKTRGQQVTLSCSPISGHRSVSWYQQTPGQGLQFLFEYFSETQRNKGNFPGRFSGRQFSNSRSEMNVSTLELGDSALYLCASGLTGLNTEAFFGQGTRLTVV.

The chain carries TRBV4-3 and TRBJ2-1; possible D gene TRBD2, 6 bases. Germline loops: CDR1 LGHNA, CDR2 YSLEER. CDR3 length: 14 amino acids. V dropped 0 bases and J dropped 8 bases, with 11 bases sitting between them. The CDR3: CASSQDTGDYEQFF. DNA of the CDR3: TGCGCCAGCAGCCAAGATACGGGGGACTATGAGCAGTTCTTC.

Only one count was recorded for this clone. V gene TRBV15 combines with J gene TRBJ1-5; unclear D gene. Trimming left V 3 bases short and J 7 bases short, with 13 bases between. The CDR3 contains 14 residues. The germline CDR1 and CDR2 sequences are LNHNV and YYDKDF (reference sequence). This CDR3 is CATSRGSSRQPQHF. The CDR3 DNA sequence: TGTGCCACCAGCAGGGGTTCGTCTAGACAGCCCCAGCATTTT.

V gene TRBV3-1 (or the pseudogene TRBV3-2) combines with J gene TRBJ2-1; D perhaps matches TRBD2 (6 bases). The germline V and J ends were trimmed by 0 bases and 0 bases, with 18 bases remaining between them. Germline V lookup: CDR1 LGHDT, CDR2 YNNKEL (reference sequence). The CDR3 covers 19 residues. As DNA, the CDR3 is TGTGCCAGCAGCCAAGATAGGGTCCTAGCGACCAGCTCCTACAATGAGCAGTTCTTC. This translates into CASSQDRVLATSSYNEQFF.

The rearrangement links TRBV6-5 to TRBJ1-3; 7 nucleotides line up with TRBD1. CDR1 and CDR2 from the germline V gene are MNHEY and SVGAGI. The CDR3 loop spans 14 amino acids. Unmatched junction bases numbered 5, after V lost 6 bases and J lost 3 bases. CDR3 in amino acids: CASRSTGLGNTIYF. In nucleotides, the CDR3 is TGTGCCAGCAGATCGACAGGGCTTGGAAACACCATATATTTT.

The gene calls are TRBV19 and TRBJ1-1, with TRBD1 matching 11 bases. This CDR3 is built from 13 residues. V lost 5 bases, J lost 7 bases, and 3 bases stayed unmatched. Germline values: CDR1 LNHDA, CDR2 SQIVND (reference sequence). The CDR3 sequence: CASSVGTGGEAFF. The CDR3 DNA reads as TGTGCCAGTAGTGTCGGGACAGGGGGTGAAGCTTTCTTT.

V is TRBV9 and J is TRBJ2-3; 7 bases match TRBD2. V trimming: 3 bases; J trimming: 2 bases; junction bases outside the gene matches: 18. Germline V gene lookup returns CDR1 SGDLS and CDR2 YYNGEE. The CDR3 totals 19 residues. The CDR3 nucleotides are TGTGCCAGCAGCGAATGGACTAGAGCTCGTCAGCCCTACACAGATACGCAGTATTTT. This gives the protein CASSEWTRARQPYTDTQYF.

The rearrangement joins TRBV19 to TRBJ1-2; D may be TRBD1 (6 bases). Trimming left V 3 bases short and J 0 bases short, with 17 bases between. CDR1 LNHDA and CDR2 SQIVND come from the germline V gene (reference sequence). This CDR3 is 17 amino acids long. CDR3 amino acids: CASSIPGRGRTNYGYTF. The CDR3 DNA is TGTGCCAGTAGTATTCCGGGCAGGGGTAGAACTAACTATGGCTACACCTTC.

DNA for the CDR3: TGTGCCAGTAGTATAGACCCAGGGGCAGGGCCCAATCAGCCCCAGCATTTT. Its protein product is CASSIDPGAGPNQPQHF. V gene TRBV19 combines with J gene TRBJ1-5; TRBD1 might be the D (6 bases). The CDR3 sequence is 17 residues long. Germline CDR1 and CDR2: LNHDA and SQIVND (reference sequence). V was shortened by 0 bases and J by 3 bases, with 15 bases between the two germline ends.

The J gene is TRBJ1-2, the V gene TRBV29-1, with D possibly being TRBD1 (5 bases). CDR1 SQVTM and CDR2 ANQGSEA come from the germline V gene. The CDR3 consists of 12 residues. V lost 6 bases and J lost 1, with 9 bases in between. CDR3 coding DNA: TGCAGCGTCGAGACAGTTAACTATGGCTACACCTTC. This translates into CSVETVNYGYTF.

V usage is TRBV14 and J usage is TRBJ2-2; 10 positions match TRBD1. The CDR3 extends over 15 amino acids. Germline CDR1 reads SGHDN; CDR2 reads FVKESK. Losses at the gene ends were 4 bases for V and 6 bases for J; bases not matched to a gene: 5. CDR3 in DNA: TGTGCCAGCAGCCCGGGACAGGGGTTTCCCGGGGAGCTGTTTTTT. This codes for CASSPGQGFPGELFF.

The chain couples TRBV28 to TRBJ1-1; 9 nucleotides line up with TRBD1. The length of the CDR3 is 18 residues. Germline loops: CDR1 MDHEN, CDR2 SYDVKM. Germline trimming cut 7 bases from V and 0 bases from J; bases unmatched to any gene: 15. The CDR3 sequence: CASTTDGDRVPMNTEAFF. The CDR3 nucleotides read TGTGCCAGCACCACGGATGGGGACAGGGTTCCCATGAACACTGAAGCTTTCTTT.

This chain joins TRBV3-1 (or the pseudogene TRBV3-2) and TRBJ1-6; 9 positions agree with TRBD1. CDR1 LGHDT and CDR2 YNNKEL come from the germline V gene (reference sequence). This CDR3 is built from 14 residues. V lost 6 bases to trimming and J lost 10 bases; unmatched junction nucleotides: 7. CDR3 sequence: CASRAWDRVSPLHF. The DNA of the CDR3 is TGTGCCAGCAGAGCTTGGGACAGGGTCTCACCCCTCCACTTT.

This clone was seen only a few times. The V and J genes are TRBV27 and TRBJ2-5, with D perhaps TRBD2 (6 bases). V was pared by 0 bases and J by 7 bases, with 15 bases between. The CDR3 is 15 amino acids. Germline V CDR1 and CDR2: MNHEY, SMNVEV (reference sequence). The CDR3 protein is CASSLSRGEVGTQYF. CDR3 sequence (DNA): TGTGCCAGCAGTTTATCACGCGGGGAGGTAGGGACCCAGTACTTC.